These 32 T cell receptor beta chains share one sample of origin, sequenced in a study of identical twins (dated by TCRdb to between 2015 and 2016). Library preparation used 5' RACE. The instrument given in TCRdb is Illumina HiSeq 2000. The public sequencing data were trimmed at Q25 with fastp and processed into clonotypes with MiXCR by TCRdb, which kept only in-frame beta chains. Each entry merges the rows of one CDR3 protein and shows their most common DNA and genes. This sample comprises roughly 720,000 distinct CDR3 sequences, roughly 18% of them detected only once. In total, the top ten clones hold under 15% of the sample. In addition, the sample was reused for a study of T cells expressing NK-cell markers.

The sequenced material came from PBMCs. The receptors were sampled from a woman aged 18-29 years in good health.

The chain uses TRBV2 and TRBJ2-3, with unresolved D. This CDR3 region has 15 residues. V was clipped by 2 bases and J by 1 base, with 10 bases between them. The germline V gene has CDR1 SNHLY and CDR2 FYNNEI. Here the CDR3 reads CASSENPTRTDTQYF. In DNA form, the CDR3 reads TGTGCCAGCAGTGAAAATCCAACTCGCACAGATACGCAGTATTTT.

This clonotype was recorded many times. The chain combines TRBV7-9 with TRBJ2-2, with TRBD1 matching 7 bases. V lost 5 bases to trimming and J lost 0 bases; unmatched junction nucleotides: 6. The V gene's germline CDR1 is SEHNR and CDR2 FQNEAQ (reference sequence). The CDR3 loop spans 16 amino acids. The CDR3 is CASSPGQVSNTGELFF. CDR3 coding DNA: TGTGCCAGCAGCCCTGGACAGGTTTCGAACACCGGGGAGCTGTTTTTT. Variable domain in full (rest from reference TRBV7-9 and TRBJ2-2): DTGVSQNPRHKITKRGQNVTFRCDPISEHNRLYWYRQTLGQGPEFLTYFQNEAQLEKSRLLSDRFSAERPKGSFSTLEIQRTEQGDSAMYLCASSPGQVSNTGELFFGEGSRLTVL.

The rearrangement links TRBV20-1 to TRBJ2-1, with 11 bases identical to TRBD2. The CDR3 is 16 residues long. The V gene's germline CDR1 is DFQATT and CDR2 SNEGSKA (reference sequence). Losses at the gene ends were 6 bases for V and 1 base for J; bases not matched to a gene: 8. The CDR3 nucleotides are TGCAGTGCCCTATCGACTAGCGGGGAATCCTACAATGAGCAGTTCTTC. Residues: CSALSTSGESYNEQFF.

There are a few counts of this clonotype. The chain carries TRBV5-1 and TRBJ2-3, with 8 bases matching TRBD1. J was trimmed by 3 bases and V by 2 bases; bases with no gene match: 11. Germline CDR1 and CDR2: SGHRS and YFSETQ. The CDR3 contains 17 residues. This CDR3 reads CASSFPRTGQRTDTQYF. For the CDR3, the DNA is TGCGCCAGCAGCTTCCCGCGGACAGGGCAGAGAACAGATACGCAGTATTTT.

This clonotype was observed a handful of times. At one end the junction does not follow the germline gene, possibly because of a read error. This chain links TRBV2 with TRBJ1-4, with 10 bases identical to TRBD1. CDR1 and CDR2 (germline): SNHLY, FYNNEI. This CDR3 contains 14 residues. CDR3 sequence reads: CASSEGTGASKLFF. In DNA, the CDR3 is TGTGCCAGCAGCGAAGGGACAGGGGCGAGTAAACTGTTTTTT.

This clonotype was found a few times. V usage is TRBV4-3 and J usage is TRBJ2-4, with unresolved D. Deletions cut 4 bases from V and 6 bases from J, with 13 bases between. Germline loops: CDR1 LGHNA, CDR2 YSLEER. This CDR3 spans 14 amino acids. Written as DNA, the CDR3 is TGCGCCAGCAGCCCCACCCGGCTCTTAAACATTCAGTACTTC. As protein: CASSPTRLLNIQYF.

This clonotype was observed a few times. V usage is TRBV5-5 and J usage is TRBJ1-1, with a weak D call TRBD1 (5 bases). CDR1 and CDR2 from the germline V gene are SGHKS and YYEKEE (reference sequence). Trimming took off 0 bases at V and 11 bases at J, with 11 bases between the two ends. The CDR3 totals 12 residues. CDR3 nucleotide sequence: TGTGCCAGCAGCTTGGCGCAGGGAAGGGCTTTCTTT. Amino acids: CASSLAQGRAFF. Variable domain in full (rest from reference TRBV5-5 and TRBJ1-1): DAGVTQSPTHLIKTRGQQVTLRCSPISGHKSVSWYQQVLGQGPQFIFQYYEKEERGRGNFPDRFSARQFPNYSSELNVNALLLGDSALYLCASSLAQGRAFFGQGTRLTVV.

The J gene is TRBJ2-7, the V gene TRBV12-3 or TRBV12-4, with TRBD2 as a possible D gene (6 bases). V shed 6 bases and J shed 12 bases, with 18 bases lying between them. CDR3 length: 12 residues. Here the CDR3 reads CASSPDGRTLYF. Written as DNA, the CDR3 is TGTGCCAGCAGCCCCGATGGGAGGACCTTGTACTTC.

About this clonotype: Just one base apart from a much larger clone, this may be a read error. This chain joins TRBV5-1 and TRBJ2-7; the match to TRBD2 covers 10 bases. The V and J ends lost 1 base and 3 bases, in that order; junction bases with no gene match: 1. Germline assignment: CDR1 SGHRS and CDR2 YFSETQ. This CDR3 region has 14 residues. The CDR3 DNA follows: TGCGCCAGCAGCTTGACTAGCGGGATCTACGAGCAGTACTTC. As protein: CASSLTSGIYEQYF.

V usage is TRBV29-1 and J usage is TRBJ1-2; possibly TRBD1 for D (5 bases). In germline, CDR1 is SQVTM, CDR2 ANQGSEA. The germline V and J ends were trimmed by 7 bases and 3 bases, with 12 bases remaining between them. The CDR3 sequence is 12 residues long. CDR3: CSGVRADYGYTF. In DNA, the CDR3 is TGCAGCGGGGTCAGGGCCGACTATGGCTACACCTTC.

The chain carries TRBV6-5 and TRBJ2-7, with a tentative D call TRBD2 (5 bases). Trimming removed 1 base from V and 2 bases from J, with 9 bases in between. Germline assignment: CDR1 MNHEY and CDR2 SVGAGI. The CDR3 has 14 residues. In nucleotides, the CDR3 is TGTGCCAGCAGTTACTTCGGGAAAACCTACGAGCAGTACTTC. It codes for CASSYFGKTYEQYF.

The V gene is TRBV7-9, the J gene TRBJ1-1; 8 bases line up with TRBD1. CDR3 length equals 13 residues. Trimming removed 8 bases from V and 3 bases from J; junction bases left unmatched: 5. Germline lookup yields CDR1 SEHNR and CDR2 FQNEAQ (reference sequence). Here the CDR3 reads CASSAGGYTEAFF. CDR3 bases: TGTGCCAGCTCTGCAGGGGGCTACACTGAAGCTTTCTTT.

This clonotype was counted only a few times. V usage is TRBV2 and J usage is TRBJ2-1; TRBD2 aligns across 7 bases. Trimming cost V 7 bases and J 8 bases; bases outside gene matches: 14. Germline V gives CDR1 SNHLY, CDR2 FYNNEI. This CDR3 has 15 residues. The CDR3 loop is CASKKTSSLEDEQFF. CDR3 sequence (DNA): TGTGCCAGCAAGAAGACTAGCTCCCTCGAGGATGAGCAGTTCTTC.

The chain is built from TRBV7-2 and TRBJ2-1; 8 bases match TRBD2. The CDR3 is 14 residues long. J lost 10 bases, V lost 8 bases, and 13 bases had no gene match. The germline gives CDR1 SGHTA, CDR2 FQGNSA. The CDR3 nucleotides read TGTGCCAGCCGCCGACTAGCGTTAGTGGGAGAGCAGTTCTTC. Encoded protein: CASRRLALVGEQFF.

The genes are TRBV25-1 and TRBJ1-1; D is unresolved. CDR1 and CDR2 from the germline V gene are MGHDK and SYGVNS. V was clipped by 2 bases and J by 1 base, with 8 bases between them. This CDR3 comprises 14 residues. In DNA form, the CDR3 reads TGTGCCAGCAGTGAAGACTTAGCGAACACTGAAGCTTTCTTT. Residues: CASSEDLANTEAFF.

This clonotype was picked up a small number of times. V gene TRBV9 combines with J gene TRBJ1-4, with D possibly matching TRBD1 (6 bases). CDR3 length: 13 residues. Germline CDR1 reads SGDLS; CDR2 reads YYNGEE. V gave up 6 bases and J gave up 7 bases, with 13 bases separating them. The CDR3 DNA reads as TGTGCCAGCAAGGGGGACGGACGTGAAAAACTGTTTTTT. It translates to CASKGDGREKLFF.

The chain carries TRBV3-1 and TRBJ2-2; no clear D gene. V lost 4 bases to trimming and J lost 3 bases, with 6 bases between them. Germline V gene sequence: CDR1 LGHDT, CDR2 YNNKEL (reference sequence). The length of the CDR3 is 13 residues. CDR3 bases: TGTGCCAGCAGCCTCCCTCACACCGGGGAGCTGTTTTTT. The encoded protein is CASSLPHTGELFF. Full variable domain (missing parts from reference TRBV3-1 and TRBJ2-2): DTAVSQTPKYLVTQMGNDKSIKCEQNLGHDTMYWYKQDSKKFLKIMFSYNNKELIINETVPNRFSPKSPDKAHLNLHINSLELGDSAVYFCASSLPHTGELFFGEGSRLTVL.

There are a few counts of this clonotype. The chain uses TRBV29-1 and TRBJ2-2; TRBD1 aligns across 8 bases. This CDR3 region has 12 residues. Germline V gene data show CDR1 as SQVTM and CDR2 as ANQGSEA. CDR3: CKGQGNTGELFF. The CDR3 nucleotides read TGCAAAGGACAGGGAAACACCGGGGAGCTGTTTTTT.

CDR3 residues: CSAYPIDTEAFF. The DNA for the CDR3 is TGCAGCGCTTACCCCATAGACACTGAAGCTTTCTTT. This chain joins TRBV29-1 and TRBJ1-1, with D unclear. From germline, CDR1 is SQVTM and CDR2 ANQGSEA. The CDR3 spans 12 residues. Trimming pared 7 bases from V and 3 bases from J, leaving 12 bases between.

This clonotype appeared many times. The V gene is TRBV12-3 or TRBV12-4, the J gene TRBJ2-3, with 9 bases that match TRBD2. Trimming cost V 3 bases and J 2 bases; bases outside gene matches: 12. The CDR3 contains 18 residues. CDR3: CASSFDRGSGRNTDTQYF. The CDR3 nucleotides read TGTGCCAGCAGTTTCGACCGAGGGAGCGGGAGGAACACAGATACGCAGTATTTT.

This clonotype has a handful of counts. V is TRBV7-8 and J is TRBJ2-2; the D gene is possibly TRBD2 (5 bases). V was cut by 6 bases and J by 3 bases, with 17 bases left in between. This CDR3 is 16 amino acids long. Germline CDR1 and CDR2: SGHVS and FQNEAQ. CDR3 loop: CASRLVSDFYTGELFF. DNA for the CDR3: TGTGCCAGCAGACTCGTTTCGGACTTCTACACCGGGGAGCTGTTTTTT.

In this sample, this clonotype turned up a few times. CDR3 bases: TGTGCCAGCAGCTCATCCCGGAACGAGCAGTACTTC. Translated: CASSSSRNEQYF. The chain has TRBV11-2 and TRBJ2-7; D remains ambiguous. Per the germline V gene, CDR1 is SGHAT and CDR2 is FQNNGV. V was clipped by 4 bases and J by 5 bases, with 9 bases between them. This CDR3 contains 12 residues.

This clonotype was detected only a few times. The chain employs TRBV7-2 and TRBJ2-1, with 8 bases matching TRBD1. V lost 4 bases to trimming and J lost 7 bases; unmatched junction nucleotides: 3. This CDR3 is built from 13 residues. In germline, CDR1 is SGHTA, CDR2 FQGNSA. The DNA for the CDR3 is TGTGCCAGCAGCTCGGACAGGGAGAATGAGCAGTTCTTC. Its protein product is CASSSDRENEQFF.

This chain uses TRBV12-3 or TRBV12-4 with TRBJ2-1; 9 bases are a match to TRBD1. Trimming cost V 5 bases and J 7 bases; bases outside gene matches: 6. CDR3 length: 14 amino acids. Written as DNA, the CDR3 is TGTGCCAGCAGTAACAGGGGGCTGATAAATGAGCAGTTCTTC. Translation gives CASSNRGLINEQFF.

In this sample, this clonotype turned up a few times. Mismatch with germline at one junction end may stem from a read error. The chain is built from TRBV6-1 and TRBJ2-5; the match to TRBD1 covers 7 bases. The CDR3 has 14 amino acids. Germline CDR1 and CDR2: MNHNS and SASEGT. The CDR3 DNA follows: TGTGCCAGCAGTCCCGGACAGGCGCAAGCGACCCAGTACTTC. This translates into CASSPGQAQATQYF.

CDR3 residues: CAISDSGNEQYF. The CDR3, as DNA: TGTGCCATCAGTGATTCAGGGAACGAGCAGTACTTC. This sequence joins TRBV10-3 and TRBJ2-7, with D tentatively TRBD1 (5 bases). The CDR3 contains 12 residues. V was clipped by 3 bases and J by 5 bases, with 8 bases between them. Looked up from germline, CDR1 is ENHRY and CDR2 is SYGVKD.

The gene calls are TRBV7-2 and TRBJ2-5; 7 bases are shared with TRBD2. The V gene's germline CDR1 is SGHTA and CDR2 FQGNSA. CDR3 size: 13 residues. V shed 8 bases, J shed 1 base, and the junction held 4 bases outside the gene matches. The CDR3 spells CASGSSGQETQYF. As DNA, the CDR3 is TGTGCCAGCGGATCTAGCGGCCAAGAGACCCAGTACTTC.

The chain couples TRBV29-1 to TRBJ1-1; possibly TRBD1 for D (5 bases). This CDR3 contains 13 residues. CDR1 is SQVTM and CDR2 is ANQGSEA in the germline V gene. The V end lost 3 bases, the J end lost 2 bases, and 10 bases lay between the germline ends. The CDR3 region has the DNA TGCAGCGTTGAGCGGACATCCAACACTGAAGCTTTCTTT. This gives the protein CSVERTSNTEAFF.

There are many counts of this clonotype. The rearrangement uses TRBV7-6 and TRBJ2-3, with a possible D match to TRBD1 (5 bases). Germline V gives CDR1 SGHVS, CDR2 FNYEAQ. This CDR3 is 16 amino acids long. The germline V and J ends were trimmed by 5 bases and 5 bases, with 20 bases remaining between them. CDR3 nucleotides: TGTGCCAGCAGCCTTACCCAGGGTCAGGGTGGAGATACGCAGTATTTT. Amino acids: CASSLTQGQGGDTQYF.

The chain joins TRBV9 to TRBJ2-5; D remains unclear. The length of the CDR3 is 13 residues. The V end lost 0 bases, the J end lost 0 bases, and 3 bases lay between the germline ends. Germline assignment: CDR1 SGDLS and CDR2 YYNGEE. Written as DNA, the CDR3 is TGTGCCAGCAGCGTAGATAACCAAGAGACCCAGTACTTC. Translation: CASSVDNQETQYF.

This clonotype was observed a few times. The chain has TRBV7-9 and TRBJ2-7; TRBD2 aligns across 11 bases. J lost 3 bases, V lost 4 bases, and 8 bases had no gene match. Germline lookup yields CDR1 SEHNR and CDR2 FQNEAQ (reference sequence). The CDR3 has 16 amino acids. The CDR3 protein is CASSSPTSGEIYEQYF. The CDR3, as DNA: TGTGCCAGCAGCTCCCCGACTAGCGGGGAGATCTACGAGCAGTACTTC.

The CDR3 loop is CASSQTGGLGYEQYF. DNA for the CDR3: TGTGCCAGCAGTCAAACAGGGGGCCTCGGGTACGAGCAGTACTTC. This chain connects TRBV5-6 to TRBJ2-7; 9 bases are a match to TRBD1. The CDR3 runs to 15 residues. V was clipped by 5 bases and J by 4 bases; unmatched bases: 10. Per germline, CDR1 SGHDT and CDR2 YYEEEE.